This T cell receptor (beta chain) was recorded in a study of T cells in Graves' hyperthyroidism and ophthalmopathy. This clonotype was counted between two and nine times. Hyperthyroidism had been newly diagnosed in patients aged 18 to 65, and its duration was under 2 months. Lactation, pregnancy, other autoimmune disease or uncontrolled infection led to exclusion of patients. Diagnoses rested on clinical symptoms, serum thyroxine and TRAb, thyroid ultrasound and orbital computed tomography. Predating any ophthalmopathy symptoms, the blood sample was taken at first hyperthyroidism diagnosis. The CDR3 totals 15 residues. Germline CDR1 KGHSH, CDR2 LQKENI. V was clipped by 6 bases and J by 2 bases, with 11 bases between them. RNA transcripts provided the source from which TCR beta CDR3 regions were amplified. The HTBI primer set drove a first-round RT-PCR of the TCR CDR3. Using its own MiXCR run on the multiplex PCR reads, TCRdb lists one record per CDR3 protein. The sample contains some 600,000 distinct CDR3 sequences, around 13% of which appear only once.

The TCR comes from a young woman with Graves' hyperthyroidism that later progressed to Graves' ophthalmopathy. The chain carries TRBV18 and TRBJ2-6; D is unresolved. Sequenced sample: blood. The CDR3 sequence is CASSKTVTGANVLTF. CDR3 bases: TGTGCCAGCTCCAAGACCGTGACTGGGGCCAACGTCCTGACTTTC. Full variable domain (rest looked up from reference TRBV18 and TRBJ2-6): NAGVMQNPRHLVRRRGQEARLRCSPMKGHSHVYWYRQLPEEGLKFMVYLQKENIIDESGMPKERFSAEFPKEGPSILRIQQVVRGDSAAYFCASSKTVTGANVLTFGAGSRLTVL.